This T cell receptor (beta chain) was found in a study of blood T cell repertoires in COVID-19. Study background: Samples of COVID-19 (acute and convalescent) were obtained from the United States, Italy and Spain.

Between the trimmed V and J ends, which lost 2 bases and 3 bases, there was a span of 7 bases. CDR1 SEHNR and CDR2 FQNEAQ come from the germline V gene (reference sequence). The CDR3 totals 13 residues. In the authors' workflow: Scientists estimated how many nucleated cells there were by amplifying reference gene primers. The assay was immunoSEQ multiplex PCR, and TCRdb's table has in-frame clones only and misses some. That table is the source of V, J and clone size, and D and trimming were worked out from the DNA. The table lists around 25,000 clones, roughly 74% of them singletons, with 5% to 8% in the top ten. Followed over time, Seattle patients had been enrolled while infection was active.

The sequenced sample was peripheral blood. The receptor's source is a man aged 45-65 years with COVID-19, enrolled during active disease. The rearrangement links TRBV7-9 to TRBJ1-1; unclear D gene. DNA for the CDR3: TGTGCCAGCAGCTTATCGGAGGACACTGAAGCTTTCTTT. This gives the protein CASSLSEDTEAFF.